The 22 T cell receptor beta chains reported below all come from one sample, sequenced in a study of vaccination and CD4 T cells after COVID-19. Sequenced with the Oncomine TCR Beta short-read assay was DNA taken from cultured CD4+ T cells. Genomic DNA extraction was carried out from cultured CD4+ T cells. TCRdb fed the PCR reads into MiXCR, producing one record per CDR3 protein. This table has 7,500 to 10,000 distinct CDR3 sequences, roughly 28% appearing once. These receptors' targets are unknown. Treatment defined: approximately 11-day PBMC culture with coronavirus spike peptide pools or control peptides (ViraFEST assay). Researchers collected the unexposed donor's CD4+ T cells before the COVID-19 pandemic (2011-2018). Source material: CD4+ T cells from blood, cultured in vitro. The receptors originated from a human donor in good health.

This clonotype has only a few counts. The chain employs TRBV23-1 and TRBJ2-5; either TRBD1 or TRBD2 may supply D (6 bases each). TRBV23-1 is reported as an ORF; its role is uncertain. The CDR3 consists of 18 residues. The germline V and J ends were trimmed by 2 bases and 5 bases, with 24 bases remaining between them. The CDR3 DNA sequence: TGCGCCAGCAGTCAACCCGGTCGTGGGGGGCGCCATGTGGAGACCCAGTACTTC. Protein product: CASSQPGRGGRHVETQYF.

This chain uses TRBV2 with TRBJ2-3, with D unclear. The V end was cut by 5 bases, the J end by 2 bases, with 11 bases between. Germline CDR1 is SNHLY and CDR2 is FYNNEI. CDR3 size: 14 residues. The CDR3 nucleotides read TGTGCCAGCAGTCCGACTGGAATCACAGATACGCAGTATTTT. This codes for CASSPTGITDTQYF.

This clonotype was counted a few times. The chain has TRBV20-1 and TRBJ2-2; 9 bases match TRBD1. Germline V gene data show CDR1 as DFQATT and CDR2 as SNEGSKA (reference sequence). This CDR3 comprises 15 residues. Trimming took 0 bases from V and 5 from J; bases not matched to a gene: 4. As DNA, the CDR3 is TGCAGTGCTAGAGATGGTGGGACAGGGACCGGGGAGCTGTTTTTT. Its protein product is CSARDGGTGTGELFF.

This clonotype was seen more than once but under ten times. The chain is built from TRBV5-4 and TRBJ2-5, with D tentatively TRBD2 (6 bases). The CDR3 sequence is 15 residues long. The germline V and J ends were trimmed by 3 bases and 2 bases, with 14 bases remaining between them. Germline V gene data show CDR1 as SGHNT and CDR2 as YYREEE (reference sequence). Written as DNA, the CDR3 is TGTGCCAGCAGCTCCCCCGGGGGACCTCAAGAGACCCAGTACTTC. Amino acid sequence: CASSSPGGPQETQYF.

This clonotype was seen more than once but under ten times. The rearrangement joins TRBV6-1 to TRBJ2-1; 7 bases fit TRBD2. V trimming: 6 bases; J trimming: 8 bases; junction bases outside the gene matches: 4. CDR1 is MNHNS, CDR2 SASEGT, per germline. The CDR3 is 12 residues long. The CDR3 sequence is CASSTSDHEQFF. The CDR3 nucleotides are TGTGCCAGCAGCACTAGCGACCATGAGCAGTTCTTC.

The J gene is TRBJ1-2, the V gene TRBV3-1; the match to TRBD1 covers 7 bases. The germline CDR1 and CDR2 sequences are LGHDT and YNNKEL (reference sequence). The junction had 7 bases not matched to a gene; V was cut back by 1 base and J by 8 bases. The CDR3 totals 14 residues. CDR3 sequence reads: CASSQGAGGRGYTF. The CDR3 bases are TGTGCCAGCAGCCAAGGGGCAGGGGGGCGCGGCTACACCTTC.

V and J are TRBV29-1 and TRBJ2-1; D is perhaps TRBD2 (5 bases). Germline CDR1 reads SQVTM; CDR2 reads ANQGSEA. CDR3 length: 10 amino acids. V was shortened by 4 bases and J by 15 bases, with 13 bases between the two germline ends. CDR3 residues: CSVGGDRGFF. CDR3 coding DNA: TGCAGCGTTGGAGGAGATCGGGGGTTCTTC.

The rearrangement links TRBV11-1 to TRBJ1-1; the D gene is possibly TRBD1 (6 bases). This CDR3 has 16 amino acids. The germline V and J ends were trimmed by 8 bases and 0 bases, with 19 bases remaining between them. The germline gives CDR1 SGHAT, CDR2 FQDESV (reference sequence). The CDR3 coding sequence is TGTGCCAGCGGTCGACCGCGGGGGCATATGAACACTGAAGCTTTCTTT. Protein sequence: CASGRPRGHMNTEAFF.

By share of the sample, this clonotype is medium-sized. V gene TRBV7-8 combines with J gene TRBJ1-1; the match to TRBD1 covers 9 bases. V gave up 5 bases and J gave up 1 base; unmatched junction bases: 2. The CDR3 has 14 amino acids. Germline-derived CDR1 and CDR2 are SGHVS and FQNEAQ. CDR3 DNA: TGTGCCAGCAGCGGGACAGGGCCGAACACTGAAGCTTTCTTT. Encoded protein: CASSGTGPNTEAFF. The entire variable domain, with the rest obtained from reference TRBV7-8 and TRBJ1-1, is as follows: GAGVSQSPRYKVAKRGQDVALRCDPISGHVSLFWYQQALGQGPEFLTYFQNEAQLDKSGLPSDRFFAERPEGSVSTLKIQRTQQEDSAVYLCASSGTGPNTEAFFGQGTRLTVV.

In this sample, this clonotype turned up once. The chain uses TRBV28 and TRBJ2-2, with unresolved D. CDR1 is MDHEN and CDR2 is SYDVKM in the germline V gene. CDR3 length equals 11 residues. V dropped 8 bases and J dropped 4 bases, with 5 bases sitting between them. CDR3: CASQSTGELFF. In DNA, the CDR3 is TGTGCCAGCCAATCCACCGGGGAGCTGTTTTTT.

This clonotype is classed as hyperexpanded. This chain connects TRBV29-1 to TRBJ1-2, with 8 bases lining up with TRBD1. The CDR3 sequence is 14 residues long. V shed 4 bases and J 8 bases; nucleotides not matched to a gene: 12. Germline assignment: CDR1 SQVTM and CDR2 ANQGSEA. The CDR3 DNA is TGCAGCGTTGTGAAATCTGGGGGGACAGGCGGCTACACCTTC. Its translation: CSVVKSGGTGGYTF.

This clonotype was counted between two and nine times. The chain recombines TRBV9 with TRBJ1-1; tentative D call: TRBD1 (6 bases). This CDR3 comprises 15 residues. Between the trimmed V and J ends, which lost 1 base and 1 base, there was a span of 11 bases. Per germline, CDR1 SGDLS and CDR2 YYNGEE. Here the CDR3 DNA reads TGTGCCAGCAGCGTAAGCTACAGGGAGAACACTGAAGCTTTCTTT. Translated, it gives CASSVSYRENTEAFF.

This clonotype showed up just a few times. The V and J genes are TRBV7-9 and TRBJ2-1; D unclear. Trimming cost V 0 bases and J 10 bases, with 7 bases left between them. This CDR3 region has 12 residues. Germline V lookup: CDR1 SEHNR, CDR2 FQNEAQ (reference sequence). The DNA for the CDR3 is TGTGCCAGCAGCTTAGCAAAGGACGAGCAGTTCTTC. As protein: CASSLAKDEQFF.

This clonotype was seen a handful of times. The chain joins TRBV28 to TRBJ2-3; 10 nucleotides line up with TRBD1. The CDR3 runs to 16 residues. Germline-derived CDR1 and CDR2 are MDHEN and SYDVKM. Unmatched junction bases numbered 10, after V lost 5 bases and J lost 5 bases. This CDR3 is CASSSPGTGDGDTQYF. As DNA, the CDR3 is TGTGCCAGCAGTAGTCCCGGGACAGGGGACGGAGATACGCAGTATTTT.

The J gene is TRBJ2-2, the V gene TRBV2; D perhaps matches TRBD1 (5 bases). CDR3 length: 14 amino acids. Trimming stripped 6 bases from V and 5 bases from J, with 13 bases between. From germline, CDR1 is SNHLY and CDR2 FYNNEI. The CDR3 nucleotides are TGTGCCAGCAGACCGACAGTGGGGACCGGGGAGCTGTTTTTT. This sequence encodes CASRPTVGTGELFF.

The chain recombines TRBV19 with TRBJ2-4, with unresolved D. V dropped 4 bases and J dropped 1 base, with 14 bases sitting between them. Germline-derived CDR1 and CDR2 are LNHDA and SQIVND (reference sequence). There are 16 residues in the CDR3. The CDR3 spells CASSTSGSRAKNIQYF. Written as DNA, the CDR3 is TGTGCCAGTAGTACCTCGGGTAGTCGGGCCAAAAACATTCAGTACTTC.

In its sample, this clonotype ranks as medium-sized. The chain has TRBV20-1 and TRBJ1-5, with D maybe TRBD1 (6 bases). The CDR3 is made up of 13 amino acids. Trimming removed 3 bases at V and 6 bases at J, with 12 bases between. CDR1 is DFQATT, CDR2 SNEGSKA, per germline (reference sequence). CDR3 nucleotides: TGCAGTGCTAGTAACAGGGTAGGTCAGCCCCAGCATTTT. Translated: CSASNRVGQPQHF.

This clonotype has just a few counts. V is TRBV21-1 and J is TRBJ1-2; no DNA check was done on the table's D call, TRBD1. TRBV21-1 represents a pseudogene. The CDR3 has 15 amino acids. CDR3 residues: CASSKAGGAGYGYTF. The DNA for the CDR3 is TGTGCCAGCAGCAAAGCGGGGGGGGCGGGGTATGGCTACACCTTC.

The rearrangement joins TRBV7-8 to TRBJ1-4; no reliable D call. The V gene lost 5 bases and the J gene lost 0 bases, with 10 bases spanning the gap. The V gene's germline CDR1 is SGHVS and CDR2 FQNEAQ. This CDR3 is 15 amino acids long. The CDR3 bases are TGTGCCAGCAGCCCTCTGAGGGCAACTAATGAAAAACTGTTTTTT. Protein sequence: CASSPLRATNEKLFF.

This clonotype was picked up one time. The CDR3 protein is CASGFDRGYEQYF. Written as DNA, the CDR3 is TGTGCTAGTGGTTTCGACAGGGGCTACGAGCAGTACTTC. This sequence joins TRBV12-5 and TRBJ2-7; TRBD1 aligns across 8 bases. Germline CDR1 is LGHNT and CDR2 is FRNRAP. The CDR3 is made up of 13 amino acids. V trimming: 3 bases; J trimming: 3 bases; junction bases outside the gene matches: 1.

This clonotype occurred a few times. The CDR3 region is CASSQVLAGGAYNEQFF. CDR3 DNA sequence: TGCGCCAGCAGCCAAGTTCTAGCGGGAGGGGCCTACAATGAGCAGTTCTTC. This chain uses TRBV4-3 with TRBJ2-1; the match to TRBD2 covers 12 bases. After removal of 1 base from V and 2 bases from J, the junction contained 3 bases not matched to a gene. The V gene's germline CDR1 is LGHNA and CDR2 YSLEER. The CDR3 sequence is 17 residues long.

CDR3 DNA sequence: TGTGCCAGTAGTATAGAAGGGGCGTATGAGCAGTTCTTC. Its translation: CASSIEGAYEQFF. This chain links TRBV19 with TRBJ2-1; D is perhaps TRBD1 (5 bases). This CDR3 is 13 amino acids long. The germline V gene encodes CDR1 LNHDA and CDR2 SQIVND (reference sequence). Deletions cut 0 bases from V and 8 bases from J, with 8 bases between.